This TCR beta chain was sequenced during a study of regulatory T cells in long-lasting Graves disease. The time point: newly diagnosed GD, antithyroid drugs for less than 3 months. RNA extracted from PBMCs served as the sequencing template. Construction of TCR beta libraries relied on iRepertoire HTBI primers and on Arm-PCR targeting CDR3 regions. Each CDR3 protein is one row after TCRdb ran MiXCR on the multiplex PCR reads. The sample has a few hundred thousand distinct CDR3 sequences, roughly 18% seen once; the top ten hold roughly a fifth. Material: peripheral blood mononuclear cells (PBMCs), obtained at new diagnosis, from a patient treated with antithyroid drugs. The receptor was isolated from a female donor with Graves disease.

The CDR3 coding sequence is TGTGCCAGCAGCCACCCCGGGACAGGGGGCTACGAGCAGTACTTC. Translation: CASSHPGTGGYEQYF. V is TRBV3-1 and J is TRBJ2-7, with 11 positions matching TRBD1. V lost 3 bases, J lost 3 bases, and 4 bases stayed unmatched. This CDR3 has 15 residues. Per the germline V gene, CDR1 is LGHDT and CDR2 is YNNKEL (reference sequence).